The 14 T cell receptor beta chains below come from one sample, sequenced in a study of cytotoxic CD8 clonotypes in ibrutinib-treated CLL (dated by TCRdb to about 2021). Library generation was performed with the immunoSEQ multiplex PCR assay. TCRdb took this table from immuneACCESS and kept in-frame rearrangements with V and J called. Such tables lack part of the clones; where checked against another copy, unresolved V genes explain under half of the gap, and the rest is unexplained. For this sample there are some 350,000 clones; 60% to 80% appear just once. Roughly 6% of the sample is taken by the ten largest. The material was PBMCs, obtained after 36 months of ibrutinib treatment. These receptors were obtained from a human donor with chronic lymphocytic leukemia.

The rearrangement uses TRBV6-6 and TRBJ2-5, with D possibly TRBD2 on 6 matching bases. There are 10 residues in the CDR3. Trimming stripped 6 bases from V and 7 bases from J, with 6 bases between. CDR1 is MNHNY, CDR2 SVGAGI, per germline (reference sequence). CDR3 in DNA: TGTGCCAGCAGCGGGGGGACCCAGTACTTC. As protein: CASSGGTQYF.

J is TRBJ2-7 and V is TRBV7-6; D not certain. The CDR3 consists of 13 residues. The germline V gene encodes CDR1 SGHVS and CDR2 FNYEAQ. With 5 bases removed from V and 6 bases from J, the gap between germline ends came to 14 bases. In DNA, the CDR3 is TGTGCCAGCAGCCAAACACGTTCCGGCGAGCAGTACTTC. It encodes CASSQTRSGEQYF. The full variable domain, rest sourced from reference TRBV7-6 and TRBJ2-7, is GAGVSQSPRYKVTKRGQDVALRCDPISGHVSLYWYRQALGQGPEFLTYFNYEAQQDKSGLPNDRFSAERPEGSISTLTIQRTEQRDSAMYRCASSQTRSGEQYFGPGTRLTVT.

The chain carries TRBV28 and TRBJ2-7; the match to TRBD2 covers 9 bases. This CDR3 region has 17 residues. V lost 5 bases to trimming and J lost 5 bases; unmatched junction nucleotides: 16. From germline, CDR1 is MDHEN and CDR2 SYDVKM. In DNA, the CDR3 is TGTGCCAGCAGTCCCACCCTCTTTTTAGCGGGAGATGACGAGCAGTACTTC. Translation gives CASSPTLFLAGDDEQYF.

A single count supports this clone. V is TRBV28 and J is TRBJ1-5; possibly TRBD1 for D (5 bases). Germline lookup yields CDR1 MDHEN and CDR2 SYDVKM. Trimming removed 5 bases from V and 2 bases from J, with 16 bases in between. The CDR3 consists of 16 residues. The CDR3 reads CASSPVGGSGNQPQHF. CDR3 nucleotide sequence: TGTGCCAGCAGTCCAGTTGGGGGATCGGGCAATCAGCCCCAGCATTTT.

The chain carries TRBV11-2 and TRBJ2-7; no clear D. The germline V and J ends were trimmed by 6 bases and 1 base, with 4 bases remaining between them. This CDR3 region has 11 residues. Germline CDR1 is SGHAT and CDR2 is FQNNGV. The chain's CDR3 is CASSISYEQYF. In DNA form, the CDR3 reads TGTGCCAGCAGTATATCCTACGAGCAGTACTTC. The full variable domain, completed using reference TRBV11-2 and TRBJ2-7, is EAGVAQSPRYKIIEKRQSVAFWCNPISGHATLYWYQQILGQGPKLLIQFQNNGVVDDSQLPKDRFSAERLKGVDSTLKIQPAKLEDSAVYLCASSISYEQYFGPGTRLTVT.

The V and J genes are TRBV7-9 and TRBJ2-7; a possible D gene is TRBD2 (5 bases). CDR1 is SEHNR and CDR2 is FQNEAQ in the germline V gene (reference sequence). This CDR3 is 14 amino acids long. V was shortened by 5 bases and J by 7 bases, with 18 bases between the two germline ends. The CDR3 DNA is TGTGCCAGCAGCCCCTTTGGGGAGAGTAGGGAGCAGTACTTC. Translating gives CASSPFGESREQYF. The whole variable domain, remainder taken from reference TRBV7-9 and TRBJ2-7, is DTGVSQNPRHKITKRGQNVTFRCDPISEHNRLYWYRQTLGQGPEFLTYFQNEAQLEKSRLLSDRFSAERPKGSFSTLEIQRTEQGDSAMYLCASSPFGESREQYFGPGTRLTVT.

The chain carries TRBV2 and TRBJ1-5, with D uncertain. This CDR3 contains 13 residues. Germline V gene data show CDR1 as SNHLY and CDR2 as FYNNEI. Trimming pared 2 bases from V and 9 bases from J, leaving 11 bases between. The CDR3 nucleotides are TGTGCCAGCAGTGAATTGGGTGGAGGGCCCCAGCATTTT. Translated, it gives CASSELGGGPQHF.

This rearrangement joins TRBV2 to TRBJ2-3; D is uncertain. Germline CDR1 reads SNHLY; CDR2 reads FYNNEI. This CDR3 contains 13 residues. Trimming took off 8 bases at V and 6 bases at J, with 15 bases between the two ends. CDR3 sequence reads: CASGEFQSDTQYF. CDR3 in DNA: TGTGCCAGCGGGGAATTCCAGTCGGATACGCAGTATTTT.

The chain is built from TRBV9 and TRBJ1-2; the D is unclear. V lost 4 bases and J lost 4, with 14 bases in between. This CDR3 contains 14 residues. The V gene's germline CDR1 is SGDLS and CDR2 YYNGEE. For the CDR3, the DNA is TGTGCCAGCAGCCCAGTAGCCCGGACCTATGGCTACACCTTC. This encodes CASSPVARTYGYTF.

The J gene is TRBJ1-1, the V gene TRBV27; D gene unclear. The CDR3 covers 13 residues. The germline CDR1 and CDR2 sequences are MNHEY and SMNVEV (reference sequence). V was cut by 5 bases and J by 6 bases, with 13 bases left in between. CDR3 in amino acids: CASSPGPRPEAFF. The CDR3 bases are TGTGCCAGCAGTCCCGGGCCTAGACCTGAAGCTTTCTTT.

In its sample, this clone was seen a few times. This chain uses TRBV2 with TRBJ2-4; 7 bases match TRBD2. CDR3 length equals 16 residues. Germline CDR1 SNHLY, CDR2 FYNNEI. V dropped 7 bases and J dropped 0; count of bases not matched to a gene: 9. The CDR3 sequence: CASMDMAGEAKNIQYF. The CDR3, as DNA: TGTGCCAGCATGGACATGGCGGGAGAAGCCAAAAACATTCAGTACTTC.

The chain recombines TRBV10-3 with TRBJ2-3, with D possibly matching TRBD2 (5 bases). Trimming stripped 10 bases from V and 0 bases from J, with 8 bases between. This CDR3 has 12 amino acids. Germline V gene sequence: CDR1 ENHRY, CDR2 SYGVKD. CDR3 loop: CATAGSTDTQYF. Written as DNA, the CDR3 is TGTGCCACCGCGGGCAGCACAGATACGCAGTATTTT.

The chain employs TRBV4-1 and TRBJ2-3; TRBD2 matches at 10 bases. Losses at the gene ends were 0 bases for V and 4 bases for J; bases not matched to a gene: 7. This CDR3 is 17 amino acids long. Germline assignment: CDR1 MGHRA and CDR2 YSYEKL. The CDR3 protein is CASSQDSSGSWADTQYF. CDR3 coding DNA: TGCGCCAGCAGCCAAGATTCTAGCGGGAGTTGGGCAGATACGCAGTATTTT.

CDR3 DNA: TGTGCCACCAGCAGAGTCGGGGCGGGAGGTATAGAGACCCAGTACTTC. Protein sequence: CATSRVGAGGIETQYF. The chain carries TRBV15 and TRBJ2-5, with 8 bases that match TRBD2. This CDR3 comprises 16 residues. Trimming took 1 base from V and 4 from J; bases not matched to a gene: 8. Germline CDR1 LNHNV, CDR2 YYDKDF (reference sequence).